These T cell receptor beta chains were read from a single sample in a study of regulatory and conventional T cells in RAG deficiency. Sequenced by immunoSEQ multiplex PCR; TCRdb stores in-frame clones only, minus some. The data hold 45,000 or so clones, with approximately 90% observed a single time. This sample also appeared in a second study, on regulatory T cells.

The sample consisted of CD4+ effector T cells sorted from blood. The receptors come from a human donor in good health. Each CDR3 is given with its conserved first and last residue. A D gene is named only where the DNA matches it firmly. The size of a clone is reported for some rows only, either as once, few or many, or as a class for expanded clones.

V gene,J gene,D gene,clone size,CDR3 DNA,CDR3 protein
TRBV29-1,TRBJ2-5,TRBD2,NA,TGCAGCGTTGAACGGCTAGCGGGAGCCTCGTTTGAGACCCAGTACTTC,CSVERLAGASFETQYF
TRBV10-3,TRBJ1-5,NA,NA,TGTGCCATCAGTCCCGGGACGGGCCCTTATAGCAATCAGCCCCAGCATTTT,CAISPGTGPYSNQPQHF
TRBV5-1,TRBJ1-2,NA,NA,TGCGCCAGCAGCTTGGTCCCAGACAGAGAGTATGGCTACACCTTC,CASSLVPDREYGYTF
TRBV7-2,TRBJ1-2,TRBD1,NA,TGTGCCAGCAGCTTAGAGGGAGACAGGGGTTTGGTGCGAGGCTACACCTTC,CASSLEGDRGLVRGYTF
TRBV6-5,TRBJ2-2,NA,NA,TGTGCCAGCACCACTGGGAACGGGGAGCTGTTTTTT,CASTTGNGELFF
TRBV7-2,TRBJ2-7,NA,NA,TGTGCCAGCAGCTTATCGATTGCTGGGCGAGAGCAGTACTTC,CASSLSIAGREQYF
TRBV6-1,TRBJ1-5,NA,NA,TGTGCCAGCAGGTCCGGGTTCAATCAGCCCCAGCATTTT,CASRSGFNQPQHF
TRBV5-1,TRBJ1-4,TRBD1,NA,TGCGCCAGCAGCCGGGACAGTGCTAATGAAAAACTGTTTTTT,CASSRDSANEKLFF
TRBV9,TRBJ1-5,NA,NA,TGTGCCAGCAGCCCTAGCCTGGGGAATCAGCCCCAGCATTTT,CASSPSLGNQPQHF
TRBV20-1,TRBJ1-1,NA,NA,TGCAGTGCAACGGGGAACACTGAAGCTTTCTTT,CSATGNTEAFF
TRBV2,TRBJ1-2,NA,NA,TGTGCCAGCAGGGGGGGGCAGGGTAACTATGGCTACACCTTC,CASRGGQGNYGYTF
TRBV6-1,TRBJ2-7,TRBD2,NA,TGTGCCAGCAGTGAAAGAATTGGCGGGAGGGCCTTGTACGAGCAGTACTTC,CASSERIGGRALYEQYF
TRBV29-1,TRBJ1-2,TRBD1,NA,TGCAGCGCCAAGGCGCAGGGGGCCGAGGGCTACACCTTC,CSAKAQGAEGYTF
TRBV7-2,TRBJ1-2,NA,NA,TGTGCCAGCAGCTCTGAGGGGCCGGTCCCGCTACGTCTTTATGGCTACACCTTC,CASSSEGPVPLRLYGYTF
TRBV6-5,TRBJ2-1,NA,NA,TGTGCCAGCAGACCTACAAGTAGCTCCTACAATGAGCAGTTCTTC,CASRPTSSSYNEQFF
TRBV2,TRBJ1-1,TRBD1,NA,TGTGCCAGCAGTCGGACAGGGAAAGAGCCTGAAGCTTTCTTT,CASSRTGKEPEAFF
TRBV6-5,TRBJ1-4,NA,NA,TGTGCCAGCAGTTACTCTGACGGGGACCGAGAAAAACTGTTTTTT,CASSYSDGDREKLFF
TRBV6-5,TRBJ1-2,NA,NA,TGTGCCAGCAGTTACTCCGGGAAAAACTATGGCTACACCTTC,CASSYSGKNYGYTF
TRBV9,TRBJ1-4,TRBD1,NA,TGTGCCAGCAGCTCCCCCAGGACAGGGAGATATAATGAAAAACTGTTTTTT,CASSSPRTGRYNEKLFF
TRBV19,TRBJ1-1,NA,NA,TGTGCCAGTAGTCCGGACCCGTTCACTGAAGCTTTCTTT,CASSPDPFTEAFF
TRBV6-5,TRBJ2-1,NA,NA,TGTGCCAGCAGTGAAATGGCGAACGAGAATGAGCAGTTCTTC,CASSEMANENEQFF
TRBV2,TRBJ2-2,TRBD1,NA,TGTGCCAGCAGTCACCGGGACAGGGGGCCCGGGGAGCTGTTTTTT,CASSHRDRGPGELFF
TRBV7-8,TRBJ2-7,TRBD1,NA,TGTGCCAGCAGCTTAGCCCAGGGGGCCAGCGAGCAGTACTTC,CASSLAQGASEQYF
TRBV14,TRBJ2-1,TRBD2,once,TGTGCCAGCAGCCACGTGCGGGAGGGCTTAAGCTCCTACAATGAGCAGTTCTTC,CASSHVREGLSSYNEQFF
TRBV7-9,TRBJ2-6,NA,once,TGTGCCAGCAGCTTACGGGCAGGGGTGAGCTCTGGGGCCAACGTCCTGACTTTC,CASSLRAGVSSGANVLTF
TRBV28,TRBJ2-3,TRBD2,NA,TGTGCCAGCAGTCCTACTAGCGGGGGGGGCACAGATACGCAGTATTTT,CASSPTSGGGTDTQYF
TRBV18,TRBJ1-5,NA,once,TGTGCCAGCTCACTAGGACAGAGCAATCAGCCCCAGCATTTT,CASSLGQSNQPQHF
TRBV5-5,TRBJ2-1,TRBD2,NA,TGTGCCAGCAGCTTGAGCAGCGGGGGGGCGAATGAGCAGTTCTTC,CASSLSSGGANEQFF
TRBV5-6,TRBJ2-1,TRBD2,NA,TGTGCCAGCAGCTTCGGGACTAGTTATGAGCAGTTCTTC,CASSFGTSYEQFF
TRBV6-5,TRBJ1-5,NA,NA,TGTGCCAGCAGCCAACGAGACAATCAGCCCCAGCATTTT,CASSQRDNQPQHF
TRBV9,TRBJ2-1,TRBD2,NA,TGTGCCAGCAGCGGAAGCGGGGTGTACAATGAGCAGTTCTTC,CASSGSGVYNEQFF
TRBV6-1,TRBJ2-7,NA,NA,TGTGCCAGCTGGGGGGGAAGCACAGGGTCCTACGAGCAGTACTTC,CASWGGSTGSYEQYF
TRBV20-1,TRBJ2-7,NA,NA,TGCAGTGCTCCAGACTCCTACGAGCAGTACTTC,CSAPDSYEQYF
TRBV13,TRBJ1-5,NA,NA,TGTGCCAGCAGCTTAGGCCTTAGCAATCAGCCCCAGCATTTT,CASSLGLSNQPQHF
TRBV11-2,TRBJ2-5,TRBD2,NA,TGTGCCAGCAGCTTAGGGGGAGCGGGAGTGGGGCCCGAGACCCAGTACTTC,CASSLGGAGVGPETQYF
TRBV28,TRBJ2-7,NA,NA,TGTGCCAGCAGGCCCTCTGGGGGCGAGCAGTACTTC,CASRPSGGEQYF
TRBV5-4,TRBJ2-2,NA,NA,TGTGCCAGCAGCCCAGACTCTACCGGGGAGCTGTTTTTT,CASSPDSTGELFF
TRBV7-6,TRBJ1-1,NA,NA,TGTGCCAGCAGCTTGCGGGCTGAGGGGTACACTGAAGCTTTCTTT,CASSLRAEGYTEAFF
TRBV7-2,TRBJ1-1,NA,NA,TGTGCCAGCAGCCTCAACAGGGTCCGGGGCACTGAAGCTTTCTTT,CASSLNRVRGTEAFF
TRBV6-5,TRBJ2-1,NA,once,TGTGCCAGCAGCCGGGCAGGGATTGGCAATGAGCAGTTCTTC,CASSRAGIGNEQFF
TRBV6-1,TRBJ2-7,NA,NA,TGTGCCAGCAGTGAAAGGCCCCGCTACGAGCAGTACTTC,CASSERPRYEQYF
TRBV6-1,TRBJ2-7,NA,NA,TGTGCCAGCAGTGAAGACGATTACGGGCCCTACGAGCAGTACTTC,CASSEDDYGPYEQYF
TRBV11-2,TRBJ1-6,NA,NA,TGTGCCAGCAGCTTAGGCGGAACGCGTAATTCACCCCTCCACTTT,CASSLGGTRNSPLHF
TRBV25-1,TRBJ1-2,NA,NA,TGTGCCAGCAGTGCAGGGTATGTCGGCTACACCTTC,CASSAGYVGYTF
TRBV19,TRBJ2-6,TRBD1,NA,TGTGCCAGTAACACGGGACAGATCTCTGGGGCCAACGTCCTGACTTTC,CASNTGQISGANVLTF
TRBV19,TRBJ1-4,NA,once,TGTGCCAGTAGTATCCGGAATAATGAAAAACTGTTTTTT,CASSIRNNEKLFF
TRBV27,TRBJ2-3,NA,NA,TGTGCCAGCAGTCAGGGACCGTATTATACAGATACGCAGTATTTT,CASSQGPYYTDTQYF
TRBV5-6,TRBJ1-2,NA,NA,TGTGCCAGCAGCTTTCGGACTTGGGGGATATATGGCTACACCTTC,CASSFRTWGIYGYTF
TRBV28,TRBJ1-2,TRBD1,NA,TGTGCCACCCAGGGACAGCTCTATGGCTACACCTTC,CATQGQLYGYTF
TRBV11-2,TRBJ2-5,TRBD1,NA,TGTGCCAGCAGCTTTGGACAGGGGAAAGAGACCCAGTACTTC,CASSFGQGKETQYF
TRBV9,TRBJ2-7,NA,NA,TGTGCCAGCAGCGCAGCAGCTACAGGGCACTACGAGCAGTACTTC,CASSAAATGHYEQYF